The T cell receptor beta chain described here comes from a study of blood T cell repertoires in COVID-19. Whole-study context: The United States, Italy and Spain were the sources of the acute and convalescent COVID-19 samples. T cells, B-cell-depleted T cells, or PBMCs provided the cDNA or gDNA that served as material.

The study counted Cohort 3 donors as recovered given two negative PCRs, clearance, or symptom resolution. The assay was immunoSEQ multiplex PCR, and TCRdb's table has in-frame clones only and misses some. The sample carries more than 350,000 clones, just under 90% recorded once. The sequenced sample was PBMCs or T cells enriched from blood (not recorded which). The TCR comes from a woman between 50 and 59 years old who had recovered from COVID-19.

The CDR3 bases are TGCAGCGTTGAAGATCTCCCTAGCGTGAGCTCCTACAATGAGCAGTTCTTC. It codes for CSVEDLPSVSSYNEQFF. The rearrangement joins TRBV29-1 to TRBJ2-1; maybe TRBD2 (6 bases). Trimming stripped 0 bases from V and 0 bases from J, with 15 bases between. CDR3 size: 17 residues. Germline CDR1 SQVTM, CDR2 ANQGSEA.